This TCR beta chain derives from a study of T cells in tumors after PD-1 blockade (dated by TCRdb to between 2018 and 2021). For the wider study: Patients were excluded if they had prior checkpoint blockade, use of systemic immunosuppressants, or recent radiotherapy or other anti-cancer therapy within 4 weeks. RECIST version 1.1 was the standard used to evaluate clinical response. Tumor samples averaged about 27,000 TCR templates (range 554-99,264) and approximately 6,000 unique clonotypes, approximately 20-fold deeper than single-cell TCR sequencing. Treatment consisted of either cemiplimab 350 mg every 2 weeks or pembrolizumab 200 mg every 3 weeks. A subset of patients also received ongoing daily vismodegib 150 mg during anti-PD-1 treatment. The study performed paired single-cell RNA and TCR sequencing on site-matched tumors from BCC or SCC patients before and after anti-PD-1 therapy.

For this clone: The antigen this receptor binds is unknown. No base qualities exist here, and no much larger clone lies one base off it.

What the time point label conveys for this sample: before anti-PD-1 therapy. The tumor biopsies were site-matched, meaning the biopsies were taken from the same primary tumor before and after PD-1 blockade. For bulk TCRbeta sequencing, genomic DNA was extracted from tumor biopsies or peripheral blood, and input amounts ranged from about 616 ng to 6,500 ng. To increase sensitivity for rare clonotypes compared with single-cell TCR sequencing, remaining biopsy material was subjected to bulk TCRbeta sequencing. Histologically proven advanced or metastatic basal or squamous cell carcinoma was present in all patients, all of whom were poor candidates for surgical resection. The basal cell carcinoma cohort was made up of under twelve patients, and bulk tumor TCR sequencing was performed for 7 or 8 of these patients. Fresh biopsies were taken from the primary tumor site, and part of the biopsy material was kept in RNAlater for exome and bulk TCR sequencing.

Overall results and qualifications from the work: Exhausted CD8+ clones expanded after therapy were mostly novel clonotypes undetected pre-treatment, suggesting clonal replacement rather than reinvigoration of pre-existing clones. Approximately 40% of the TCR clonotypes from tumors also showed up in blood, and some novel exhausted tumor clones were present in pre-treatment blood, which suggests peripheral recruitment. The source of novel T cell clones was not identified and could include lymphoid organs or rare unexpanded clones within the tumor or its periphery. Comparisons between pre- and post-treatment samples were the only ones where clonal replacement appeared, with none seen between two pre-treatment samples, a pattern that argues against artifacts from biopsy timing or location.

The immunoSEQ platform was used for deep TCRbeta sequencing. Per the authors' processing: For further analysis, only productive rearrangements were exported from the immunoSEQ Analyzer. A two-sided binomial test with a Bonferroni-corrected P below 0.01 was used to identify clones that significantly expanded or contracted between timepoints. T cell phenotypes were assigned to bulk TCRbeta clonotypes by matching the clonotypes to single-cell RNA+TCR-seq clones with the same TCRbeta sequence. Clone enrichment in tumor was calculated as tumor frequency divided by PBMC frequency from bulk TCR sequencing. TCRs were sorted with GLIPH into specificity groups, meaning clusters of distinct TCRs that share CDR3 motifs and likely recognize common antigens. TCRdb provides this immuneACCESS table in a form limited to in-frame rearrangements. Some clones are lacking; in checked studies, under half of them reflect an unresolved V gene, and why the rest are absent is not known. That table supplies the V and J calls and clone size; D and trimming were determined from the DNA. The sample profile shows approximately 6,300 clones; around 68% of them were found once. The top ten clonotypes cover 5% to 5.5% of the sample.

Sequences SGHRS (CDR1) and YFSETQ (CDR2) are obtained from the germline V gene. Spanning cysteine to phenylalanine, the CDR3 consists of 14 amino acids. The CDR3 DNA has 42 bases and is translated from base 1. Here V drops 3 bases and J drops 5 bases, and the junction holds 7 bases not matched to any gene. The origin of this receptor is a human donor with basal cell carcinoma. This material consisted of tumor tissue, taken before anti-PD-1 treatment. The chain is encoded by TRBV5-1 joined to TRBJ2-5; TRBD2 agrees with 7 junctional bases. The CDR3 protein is CASSSEWGGETQYF. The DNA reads TGCGCCAGCAGCTCCGAATGGGGGGGTGAGACCCAGTACTTC.